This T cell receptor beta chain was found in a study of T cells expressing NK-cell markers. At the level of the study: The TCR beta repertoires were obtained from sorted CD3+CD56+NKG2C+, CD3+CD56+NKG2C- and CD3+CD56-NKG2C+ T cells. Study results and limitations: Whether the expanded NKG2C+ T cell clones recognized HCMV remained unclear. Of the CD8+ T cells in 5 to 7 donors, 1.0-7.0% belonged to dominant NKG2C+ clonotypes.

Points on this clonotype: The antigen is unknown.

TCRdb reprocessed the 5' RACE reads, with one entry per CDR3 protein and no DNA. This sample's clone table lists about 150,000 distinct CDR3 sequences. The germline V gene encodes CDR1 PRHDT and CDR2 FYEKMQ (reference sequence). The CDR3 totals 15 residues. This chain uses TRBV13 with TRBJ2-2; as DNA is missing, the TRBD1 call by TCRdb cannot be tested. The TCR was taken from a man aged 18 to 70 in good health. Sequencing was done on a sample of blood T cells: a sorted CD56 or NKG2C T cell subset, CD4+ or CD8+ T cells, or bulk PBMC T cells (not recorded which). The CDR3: CASSSQGGPTGELFF.